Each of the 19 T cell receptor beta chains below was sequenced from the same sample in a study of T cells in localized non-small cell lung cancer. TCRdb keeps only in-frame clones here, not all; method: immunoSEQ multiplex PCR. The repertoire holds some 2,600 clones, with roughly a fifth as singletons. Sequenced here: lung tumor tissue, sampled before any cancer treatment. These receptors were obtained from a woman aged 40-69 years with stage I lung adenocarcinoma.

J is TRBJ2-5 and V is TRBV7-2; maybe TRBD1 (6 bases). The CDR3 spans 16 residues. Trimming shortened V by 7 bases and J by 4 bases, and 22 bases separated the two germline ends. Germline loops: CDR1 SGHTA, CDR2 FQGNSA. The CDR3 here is CASTDYLQGSGETQYF. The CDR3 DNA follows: TGTGCCAGCACCGATTACTTACAGGGAAGTGGAGAGACCCAGTACTTC. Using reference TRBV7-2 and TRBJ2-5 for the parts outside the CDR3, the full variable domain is GAGVSQSPSNKVTEKGKDVELRCDPISGHTALYWYRQSLGQGLEFLIYFQGNSAPDKSGLPSDRFSAERTGGSVSTLTIQRTQQEDSAVYLCASTDYLQGSGETQYFGPGTRLLVL.

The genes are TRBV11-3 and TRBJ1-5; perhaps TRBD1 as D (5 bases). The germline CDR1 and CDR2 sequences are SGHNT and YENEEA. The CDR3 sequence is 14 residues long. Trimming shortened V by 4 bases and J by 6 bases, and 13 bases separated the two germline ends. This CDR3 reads CASSSGIVGQPQHF. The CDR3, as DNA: TGTGCCAGCAGCTCAGGGATTGTTGGTCAGCCCCAGCATTTT. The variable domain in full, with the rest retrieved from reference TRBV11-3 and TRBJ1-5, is EAGVVQSPRYKIIEKKQPVAFWCNPISGHNTLYWYLQNLGQGPELLIRYENEEAVDDSQLPKDRFSAERLKGVDSTLKIQPAELGDSAVYLCASSSGIVGQPQHFGDGTRLSIL.

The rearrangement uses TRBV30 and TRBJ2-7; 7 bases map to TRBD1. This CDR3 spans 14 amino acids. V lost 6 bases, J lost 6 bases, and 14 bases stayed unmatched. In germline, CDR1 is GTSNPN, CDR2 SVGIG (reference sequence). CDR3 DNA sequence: TGTGCCTGCGCTCCGGGACAGCATGCGGTCGAGCAGTACTTC. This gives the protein CACAPGQHAVEQYF.

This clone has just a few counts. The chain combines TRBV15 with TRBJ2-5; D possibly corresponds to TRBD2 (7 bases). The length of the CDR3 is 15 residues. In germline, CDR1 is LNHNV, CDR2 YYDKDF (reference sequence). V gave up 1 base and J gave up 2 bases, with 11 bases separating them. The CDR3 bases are TGTGCCACCAGCAGAGGACGGGGGGCACAAGAGACCCAGTACTTC. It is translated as CATSRGRGAQETQYF. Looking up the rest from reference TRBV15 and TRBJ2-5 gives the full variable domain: DAMVIQNPRYQVTQFGKPVTLSCSQTLNHNVMYWYQQKSSQAPKLLFHYYDKDFNNEADTPDNFQSRRPNTSFCFLDIRSPGLGDTAMYLCATSRGRGAQETQYFGPGTRLLVL.

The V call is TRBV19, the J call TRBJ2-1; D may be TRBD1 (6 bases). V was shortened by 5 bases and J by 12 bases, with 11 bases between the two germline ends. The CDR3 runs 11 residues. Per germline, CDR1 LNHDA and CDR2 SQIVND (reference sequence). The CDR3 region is CASSFDRRQFF. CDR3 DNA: TGTGCCAGTAGTTTCGACAGGAGGCAGTTCTTC.

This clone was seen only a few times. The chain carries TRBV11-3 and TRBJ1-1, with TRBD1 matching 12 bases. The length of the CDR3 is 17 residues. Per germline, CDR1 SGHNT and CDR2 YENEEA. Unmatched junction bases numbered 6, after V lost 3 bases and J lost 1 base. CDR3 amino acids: CASSFRDRGHPNTEAFF. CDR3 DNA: TGTGCCAGCAGCTTCCGGGACAGGGGGCACCCGAACACTGAAGCTTTCTTT.

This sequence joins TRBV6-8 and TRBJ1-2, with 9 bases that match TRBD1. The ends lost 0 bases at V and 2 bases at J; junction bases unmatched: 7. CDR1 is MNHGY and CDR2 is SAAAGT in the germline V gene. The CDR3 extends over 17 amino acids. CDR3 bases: TGTGCCAGCAGTTACTCCCCCGGGACAGGGAGAAACTATGGCTACACCTTC. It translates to CASSYSPGTGRNYGYTF.

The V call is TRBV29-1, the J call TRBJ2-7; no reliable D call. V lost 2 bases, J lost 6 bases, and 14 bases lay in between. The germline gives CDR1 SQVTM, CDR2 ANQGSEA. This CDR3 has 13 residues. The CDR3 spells CSVEILGRREQYF. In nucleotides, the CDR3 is TGCAGCGTTGAAATCTTGGGTCGTCGCGAGCAGTACTTC.

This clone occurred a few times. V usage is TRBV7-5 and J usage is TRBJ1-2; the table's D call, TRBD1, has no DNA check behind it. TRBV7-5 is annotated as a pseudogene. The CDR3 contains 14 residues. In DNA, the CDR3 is TGTGCCAGCAGCTTTGACAGGGCCAACTATGGCTACACCTTC. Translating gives CASSFDRANYGYTF.

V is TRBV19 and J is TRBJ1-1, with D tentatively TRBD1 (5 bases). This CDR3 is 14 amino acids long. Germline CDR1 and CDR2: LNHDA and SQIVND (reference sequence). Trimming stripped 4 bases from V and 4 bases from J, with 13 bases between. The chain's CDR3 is CASSTGDGGTEAFF. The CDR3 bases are TGTGCCAGTAGTACCGGGGACGGTGGCACTGAAGCTTTCTTT.

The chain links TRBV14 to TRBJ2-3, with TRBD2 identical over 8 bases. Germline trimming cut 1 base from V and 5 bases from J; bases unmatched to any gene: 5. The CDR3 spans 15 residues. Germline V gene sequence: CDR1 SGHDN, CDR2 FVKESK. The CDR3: CASSQVPGGRDTQYF. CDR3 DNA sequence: TGTGCCAGCAGCCAAGTTCCGGGGGGGCGAGATACGCAGTATTTT.

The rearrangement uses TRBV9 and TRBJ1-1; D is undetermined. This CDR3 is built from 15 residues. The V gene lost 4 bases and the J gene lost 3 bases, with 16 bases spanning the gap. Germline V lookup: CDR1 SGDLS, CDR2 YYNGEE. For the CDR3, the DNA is TGTGCCAGCAGCCCCCAGGCTGGGTTGGACACTGAAGCTTTCTTT. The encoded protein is CASSPQAGLDTEAFF. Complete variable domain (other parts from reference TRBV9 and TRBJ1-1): DSGVTQTPKHLITATGQRVTLRCSPRSGDLSVYWYQQSLDQGLQFLIQYYNGEERAKGNILERFSAQQFPDLHSELNLSSLELGDSALYFCASSPQAGLDTEAFFGQGTRLTVV.

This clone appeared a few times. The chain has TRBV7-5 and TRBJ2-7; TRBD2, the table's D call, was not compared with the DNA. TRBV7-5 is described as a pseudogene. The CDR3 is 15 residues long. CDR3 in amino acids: CATKISWRAKIEQYF. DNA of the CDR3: TGTGCCACCAAAATTAGTTGGAGGGCGAAAATCGAGCAGTACTTC.

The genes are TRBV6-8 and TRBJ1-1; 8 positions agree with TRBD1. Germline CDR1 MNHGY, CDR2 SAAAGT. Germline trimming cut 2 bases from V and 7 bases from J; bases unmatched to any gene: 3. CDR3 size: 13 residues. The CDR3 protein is CASSYEDRDEAFF. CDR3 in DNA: TGTGCCAGCAGTTACGAGGACAGGGATGAAGCTTTCTTT.

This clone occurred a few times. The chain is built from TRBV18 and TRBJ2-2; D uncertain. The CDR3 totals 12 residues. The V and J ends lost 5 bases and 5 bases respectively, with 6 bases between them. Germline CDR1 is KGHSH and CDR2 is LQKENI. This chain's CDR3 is CASSANTGELFF. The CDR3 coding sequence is TGTGCCAGCTCAGCAAATACCGGGGAGCTGTTTTTT.

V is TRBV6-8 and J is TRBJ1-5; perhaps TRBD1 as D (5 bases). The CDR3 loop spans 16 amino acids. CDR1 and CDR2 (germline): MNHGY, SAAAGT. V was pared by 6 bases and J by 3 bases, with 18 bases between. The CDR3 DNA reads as TGTGCCAGCAGGACAGTGAATTGGGGGACCAATCAGCCCCAGCATTTT. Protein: CASRTVNWGTNQPQHF.

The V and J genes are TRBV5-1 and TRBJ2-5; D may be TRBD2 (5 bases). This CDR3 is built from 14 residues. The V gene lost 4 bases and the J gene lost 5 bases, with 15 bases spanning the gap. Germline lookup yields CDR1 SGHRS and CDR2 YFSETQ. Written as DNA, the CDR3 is TGCGCCAGCAGCCCCGCCAGCGGCGTTGAGACCCAGTACTTC. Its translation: CASSPASGVETQYF.

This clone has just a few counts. The DNA of the CDR3 is TGTGCCAGCGGACAGGGCTGGTATGGCTACACCTTC. Amino acids: CASGQGWYGYTF. The chain carries TRBV6-8 and TRBJ1-2; 8 positions agree with TRBD1. CDR1 and CDR2 (germline): MNHGY, SAAAGT. V was pared by 8 bases and J by 5 bases, with 4 bases of the junction left unmatched. CDR3 length: 12 residues.

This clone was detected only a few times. CDR3 nucleotides: TGTGCCAGCAGCTTATTGGGTGGGAACACTGAAGCTTTCTTT. This translates into CASSLLGGNTEAFF. The gene calls are TRBV11-3 and TRBJ1-1, with D unresolved. V lost 2 bases and J lost 1, with 8 bases in between. CDR3 length equals 14 residues. The germline gives CDR1 SGHNT, CDR2 YENEEA.